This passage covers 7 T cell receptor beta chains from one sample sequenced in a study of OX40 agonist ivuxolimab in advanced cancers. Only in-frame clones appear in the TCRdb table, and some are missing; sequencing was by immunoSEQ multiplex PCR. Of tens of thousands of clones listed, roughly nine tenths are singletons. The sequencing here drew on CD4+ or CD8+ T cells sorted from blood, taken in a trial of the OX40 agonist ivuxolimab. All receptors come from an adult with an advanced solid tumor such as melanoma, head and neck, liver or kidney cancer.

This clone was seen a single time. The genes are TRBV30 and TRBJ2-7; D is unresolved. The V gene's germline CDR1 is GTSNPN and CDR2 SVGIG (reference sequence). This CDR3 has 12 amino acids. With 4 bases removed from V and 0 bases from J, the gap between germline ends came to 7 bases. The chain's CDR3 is CAWNVDSYEQYF. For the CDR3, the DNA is TGTGCCTGGAACGTAGACTCCTACGAGCAGTACTTC.

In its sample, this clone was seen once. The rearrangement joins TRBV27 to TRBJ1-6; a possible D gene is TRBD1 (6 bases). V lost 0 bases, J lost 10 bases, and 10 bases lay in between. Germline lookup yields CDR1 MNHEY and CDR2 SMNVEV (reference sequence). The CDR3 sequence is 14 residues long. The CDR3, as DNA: TGTGCCAGCAGTTTATCGGCAGGGGCGTCACCCCTCCACTTT. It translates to CASSLSAGASPLHF.

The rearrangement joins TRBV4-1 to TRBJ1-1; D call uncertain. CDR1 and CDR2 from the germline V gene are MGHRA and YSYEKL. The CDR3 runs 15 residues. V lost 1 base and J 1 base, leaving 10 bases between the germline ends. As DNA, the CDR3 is TGCGCCAGCAGCCAAGTAATTTGGGGGAACACTGAAGCTTTCTTT. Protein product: CASSQVIWGNTEAFF.

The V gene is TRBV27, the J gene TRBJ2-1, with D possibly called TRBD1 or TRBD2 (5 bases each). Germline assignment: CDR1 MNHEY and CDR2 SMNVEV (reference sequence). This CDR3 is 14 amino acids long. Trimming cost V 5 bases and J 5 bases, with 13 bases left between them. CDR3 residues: CASSTWDVNNEQFF. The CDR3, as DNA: TGTGCCAGCAGTACGTGGGACGTAAACAATGAGCAGTTCTTC.

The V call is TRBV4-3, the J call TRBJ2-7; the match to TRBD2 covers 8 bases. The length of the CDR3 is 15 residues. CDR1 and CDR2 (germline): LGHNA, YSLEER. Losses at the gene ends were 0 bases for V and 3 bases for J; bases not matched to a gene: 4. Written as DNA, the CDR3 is TGCGCCAGCAGCCAAGATAAGGGACTAGTCTACGAGCAGTACTTC. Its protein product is CASSQDKGLVYEQYF.

Here the CDR3 DNA reads TGCAGCCTACTGACAGGATACACAGATACGCAGTATTTT. As protein: CSLLTGYTDTQYF. This chain links TRBV29-1 with TRBJ2-3, with a possible D match to TRBD1 (6 bases). The CDR3 covers 13 residues. Germline lookup yields CDR1 SQVTM and CDR2 ANQGSEA. Trimming cost V 8 bases and J 2 bases, with 14 bases left between them.

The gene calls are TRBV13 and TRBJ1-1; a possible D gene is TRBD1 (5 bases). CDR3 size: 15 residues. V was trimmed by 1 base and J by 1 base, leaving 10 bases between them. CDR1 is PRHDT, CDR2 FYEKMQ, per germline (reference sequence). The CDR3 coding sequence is TGTGCCAGCAGCTTAGATGGGGGATCGAACACTGAAGCTTTCTTT. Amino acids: CASSLDGGSNTEAFF. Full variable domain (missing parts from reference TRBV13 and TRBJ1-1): AAGVIQSPRHLIKEKRETATLKCYPIPRHDTVYWYQQGPGQDPQFLISFYEKMQSDKGSIPDRFSAQQFSDYHSELNMSSLELGDSALYFCASSLDGGSNTEAFFGQGTRLTVV.